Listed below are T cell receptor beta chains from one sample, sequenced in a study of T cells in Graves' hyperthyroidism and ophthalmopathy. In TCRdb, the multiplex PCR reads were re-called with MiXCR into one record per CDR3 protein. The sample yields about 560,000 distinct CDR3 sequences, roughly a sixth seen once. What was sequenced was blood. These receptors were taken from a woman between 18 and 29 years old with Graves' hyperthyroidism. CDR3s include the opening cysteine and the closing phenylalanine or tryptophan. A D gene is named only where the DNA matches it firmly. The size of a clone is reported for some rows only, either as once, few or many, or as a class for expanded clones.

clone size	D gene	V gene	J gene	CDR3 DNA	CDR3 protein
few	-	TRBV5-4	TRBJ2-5	TGTGCCAGCAGCTTATCAAACAGAGGGGGAGAGACCCAGTACTTC	CASSLSNRGGETQYF
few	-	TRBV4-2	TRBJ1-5	TGTGCCAGCAGCCAAGAAGTAGGAGGGCCTCAGCCCCAGCATTTT	CASSQEVGGPQPQHF
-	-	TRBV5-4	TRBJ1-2	TGTGCCAGCAACGCTCGGGGGGCTGGGGGTGGCTACACCTTC	CASNARGAGGGYTF
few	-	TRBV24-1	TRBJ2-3	TGTGCCACCAGTGATCTCCGTACGCCGGATACGCAGTATTTT	CATSDLRTPDTQYF
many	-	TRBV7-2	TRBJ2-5	TGTGCCAGCAGCTTTTGGCCGGGGGTTTATGAGACCCAGTACTTC	CASSFWPGVYETQYF
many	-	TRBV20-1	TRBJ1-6	TGCAGTGCTAGACAGAATAATTCACCCCTCCACTTT	CSARQNNSPLHF
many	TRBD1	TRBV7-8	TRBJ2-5	TGTGCCAGCAGCTTTCAGGGGGCGGGAGAGACCCAGTACTTC	CASSFQGAGETQYF
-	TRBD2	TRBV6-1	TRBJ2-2	TGTGCCAGCACTCAAGACGGGGGGACCGGGGAGCTGTTTTTT	CASTQDGGTGELFF
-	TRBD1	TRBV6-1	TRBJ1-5	TGTGCCAGCATCTCTCTTGACAGGGCTTACGAAAATAGCAATCAGCCCCAGCATTTT	CASISLDRAYENSNQPQHF
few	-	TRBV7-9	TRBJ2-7	TGTGCCAGCACGGATCTGTTTGCCTACGAGCAGTACTTC	CASTDLFAYEQYF
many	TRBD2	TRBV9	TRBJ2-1	TGCGCCAGCAGCGTAGGACTAGCGGGGGTTTACAATGAGCAGTTCTTC	CASSVGLAGVYNEQFF
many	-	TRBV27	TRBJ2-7	TGTGCCAGCAAACGGGCCGGCGACTACGAGCAGTACTTC	CASKRAGDYEQYF
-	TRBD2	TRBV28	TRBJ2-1	TGTGCCAGCATACCGACTAGCGGGAGTCGTGAGCAGTTCTTC	CASIPTSGSREQFF
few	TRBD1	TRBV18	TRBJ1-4	TGTGCCAGCTCACCATCGGACAGGGTCAATGAAAAACTGTTTTTT	CASSPSDRVNEKLFF
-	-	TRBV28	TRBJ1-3	TGTGCCAGCAGTTTACCCGGGGGGACTGGAAACACCATATATTTT	CASSLPGGTGNTIYF
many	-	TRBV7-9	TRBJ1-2	TGTGCCAGCAGCGTCCAGGGATCCTCTGTCTATGGCTACACCTTC	CASSVQGSSVYGYTF
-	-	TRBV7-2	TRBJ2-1	TGTGCCAGCTTCGATTACTCCTACAATGAGCAGTTCTTC	CASFDYSYNEQFF
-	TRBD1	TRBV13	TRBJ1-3	TGTGCCAGCAGCGTAAGCCAGGGGGCCAGAAACACCATATATTTT	CASSVSQGARNTIYF
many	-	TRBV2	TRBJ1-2	TGTGCCAGCAGTGCCTCCTCGCCGAGAGATGGCTACACCTTC	CASSASSPRDGYTF
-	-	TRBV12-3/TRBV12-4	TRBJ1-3	TGTGCCAGCAGGGCAGGTGGTTCTGGAAACACCATATATTTT	CASRAGGSGNTIYF
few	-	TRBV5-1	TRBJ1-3	TGCGCCAGCAGCTTGGGCCCACCAGGGATCCCTGGAAACACCATATATTTT	CASSLGPPGIPGNTIYF
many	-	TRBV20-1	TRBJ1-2	TGCAGTGCCCCAGTACAGATCGGCTACACCTTC	CSAPVQIGYTF
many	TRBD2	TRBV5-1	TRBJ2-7	TGCGCCAGCAGCTTGGAACTAGCGGGAGGGCGACGCTACGAGCAGTACTTC	CASSLELAGGRRYEQYF
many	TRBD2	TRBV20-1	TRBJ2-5	TGCAGTGCTACCAGCGGGGACCAAGAGACCCAGTACTTC	CSATSGDQETQYF
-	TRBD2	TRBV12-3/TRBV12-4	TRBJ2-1	TGTGCCAGCACCATAGCGGGAGGGCCCGGTGAGCAGTTCTTC	CASTIAGGPGEQFF
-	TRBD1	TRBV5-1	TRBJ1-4	TGCGCCAGCAGCTTCCAGACAGGGAGAGGAGAAAAACTGTTTTTT	CASSFQTGRGEKLFF
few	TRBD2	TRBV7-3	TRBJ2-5	TGTGCCAGCAGCAGACTAGCGGGGGCCCAAGAGACCCAGTACTTC	CASSRLAGAQETQYF
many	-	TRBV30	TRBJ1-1	TGTGCCTGGAGTGTACTAGGGCTCTACCAAGATCTGGCTTTCTTT	CAWSVLGLYQDLAFF
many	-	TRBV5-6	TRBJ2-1	TGTGCCAGCAGCTTGGTTCGCAGATCCTACAATGAGCAGTTCTTC	CASSLVRRSYNEQFF
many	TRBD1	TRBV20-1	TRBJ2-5	TGCAGTGCGCGGACGGGACAGGGACAGGAGACCCAGTACTTC	CSARTGQGQETQYF
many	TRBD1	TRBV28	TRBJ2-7	TGTGCCAGCAGTGTGACAGGGCGTTGGGAGCAGTACTTC	CASSVTGRWEQYF
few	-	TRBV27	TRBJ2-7	TGTGCCAGCAGTCCATCCAACTCAGACGAGCAGTACTTC	CASSPSNSDEQYF
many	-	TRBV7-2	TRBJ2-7	TGTGCCAGCAGCTCTTCGAGGGCCCGTGAGCAGTACTTC	CASSSSRAREQYF
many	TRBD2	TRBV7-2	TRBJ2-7	TGTGCCAGCAGCTTGACGACTAGCGGGTCCTACGAGCAGTACTTC	CASSLTTSGSYEQYF
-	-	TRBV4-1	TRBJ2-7	TGCGCCAGCAGCCACCCGACAGGTGGTACCTACGAGCAGTACTTC	CASSHPTGGTYEQYF
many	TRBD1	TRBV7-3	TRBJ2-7	TGTGCCAGCAGCCCAGACAGGGAAGATCCCGAGCAGTACTTC	CASSPDREDPEQYF
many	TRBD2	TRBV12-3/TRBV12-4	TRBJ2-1	TGTGCCAGCAGTTTTACTAGCGGCTCCTACAATGAGCAGTTCTTC	CASSFTSGSYNEQFF
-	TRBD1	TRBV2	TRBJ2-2	TGTGCCGGGGGACAGGGAAGAGAGACCGGGGAGCTGTTTTTT	CAGGQGRETGELFF
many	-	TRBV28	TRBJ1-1	TGTGCCAGCAGTTTATATTCGGGGGAACACACTGAAGCTTTCTTT	CASSLYSGEHTEAFF
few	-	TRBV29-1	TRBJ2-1	TGCAGCGTGTGGGGGGTTGGGGACAATGAGCAGTTCTTC	CSVWGVGDNEQFF
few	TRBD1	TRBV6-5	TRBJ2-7	TGTGCCAGCAGTTCAGTAATTGGGACAGGGGGTTTCTACGAGCAGTACTTC	CASSSVIGTGGFYEQYF
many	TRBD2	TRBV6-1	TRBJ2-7	TGTGCCAGCAGTTGGAGGACTAGCGGGGGTGAGCAGTACTTC	CASSWRTSGGEQYF
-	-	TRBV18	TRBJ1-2	TGTGCCAGCTCACCCGATTTATTACGGGAACTTGGCTACACCTTC	CASSPDLLRELGYTF
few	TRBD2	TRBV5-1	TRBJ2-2	TGCGCCAGCAGCTGGGGACTAGCGGGATGGGTCGGGGAGCTGTTTTTT	CASSWGLAGWVGELFF
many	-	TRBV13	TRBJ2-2	TGTGCCAGCAGCGCGGACCCGAACACCGGGGAGCTGTTTTTT	CASSADPNTGELFF
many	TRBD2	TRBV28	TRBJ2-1	TGTGCCAGCAGTTTCCTAGCGGGAGAGCAGTTCTTC	CASSFLAGEQFF
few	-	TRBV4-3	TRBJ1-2	TGCGCCAGCAGCCAAGACATAATACCCAGTCGACATGGCTACACCTTC	CASSQDIIPSRHGYTF
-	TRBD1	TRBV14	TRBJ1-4	TGTGCCAGCAGCCCAGGACAGGGGGCGTATCGGGATGAAAAACTGTTTTTT	CASSPGQGAYRDEKLFF